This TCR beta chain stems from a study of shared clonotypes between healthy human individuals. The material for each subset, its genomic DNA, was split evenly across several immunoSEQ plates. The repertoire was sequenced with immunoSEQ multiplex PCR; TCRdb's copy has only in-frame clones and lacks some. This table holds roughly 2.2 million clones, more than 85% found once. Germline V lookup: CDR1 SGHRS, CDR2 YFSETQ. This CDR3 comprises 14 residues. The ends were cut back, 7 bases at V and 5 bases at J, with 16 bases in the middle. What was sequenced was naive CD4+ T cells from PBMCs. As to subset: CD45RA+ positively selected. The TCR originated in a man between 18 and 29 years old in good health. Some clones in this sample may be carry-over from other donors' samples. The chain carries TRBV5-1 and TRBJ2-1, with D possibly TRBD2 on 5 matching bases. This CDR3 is CASALASSNNEQFF. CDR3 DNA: TGCGCCAGCGCCTTGGCTAGCAGCAACAATGAGCAGTTCTTC.